One sample yielded the 25 T cell receptor beta chains listed below, sequenced in a study of blood T cell repertoires in COVID-19. The data were produced by immunoSEQ multiplex PCR, yet TCRdb's version contains in-frame clones alone and is incomplete. The sample yields tens of thousands of clones, approximately 80% seen once. The sequenced sample was peripheral blood. The receptors derive from a man aged 60 to 75 with COVID-19, enrolled during active disease.

The rearrangement joins TRBV14 to TRBJ1-6; 9 nucleotides line up with TRBD1. This CDR3 has 15 amino acids. Germline CDR1 and CDR2: SGHDN and FVKESK. Trimming took 4 bases from V and 9 from J; bases not matched to a gene: 7. CDR3 residues: CASSPRQGGPSPLHF. CDR3 nucleotides: TGTGCCAGCAGCCCTCGACAGGGGGGGCCTTCACCCCTCCACTTT.

The rearrangement uses TRBV3-1 (or the pseudogene TRBV3-2) and TRBJ2-3; 7 nucleotides line up with TRBD2. The CDR3 has 16 amino acids. The J segment lost 5 bases and the V segment lost 4 bases, leaving 12 bases of the junction unmatched. The germline V gene has CDR1 LGHDT and CDR2 YNNKEL (reference sequence). CDR3 nucleotide sequence: TGTGCCAGCAGCCGGTGGGGGAGCGGGGAACTAGATACGCAGTATTTT. It translates to CASSRWGSGELDTQYF.

The V and J genes are TRBV25-1 and TRBJ2-2; 10 bases match TRBD1. With V trimmed by 7 bases and J by 5 bases, 7 bases remained unmatched. Germline values: CDR1 MGHDK, CDR2 SYGVNS. This CDR3 spans 15 amino acids. The CDR3 DNA is TGTGCCAGCACGGGGGACAGGGGACTTACCGGGGAGCTGTTTTTT. Translation: CASTGDRGLTGELFF.

This chain connects TRBV21-1 to TRBJ2-7; the table assigns TRBD1, which was not confirmed against the DNA. TRBV21-1 counts as a pseudogene. This CDR3 has 15 residues. Written as DNA, the CDR3 is TGTGCCAGCAGCAGCAGACAGGTGGGGCGCTACGAGCAGTACTTC. Protein product: CASSSRQVGRYEQYF.

The rearrangement links TRBV9 to TRBJ2-7; a weak D match, TRBD1 (6 bases). Germline CDR1 reads SGDLS; CDR2 reads YYNGEE. The CDR3 is 14 amino acids. With 4 bases removed from V and 1 base from J, the gap between germline ends came to 12 bases. The CDR3 here is CASSPRTDSYEQYF. Written as DNA, the CDR3 is TGTGCCAGCAGCCCCCGGACAGATTCCTACGAGCAGTACTTC.

The chain is built from TRBV10-3 and TRBJ2-5, with 7 bases matching TRBD1. J gave up 2 bases and V 0 bases, and 0 bases lay outside the gene matches. CDR3 size: 14 residues. Germline V gene lookup returns CDR1 ENHRY and CDR2 SYGVKD. CDR3 in DNA: TGTGCCATCAGTGAGTCGGGACAGCAAGAGACCCAGTACTTC. Amino acid sequence: CAISESGQQETQYF.

CDR3 sequence (DNA): TGTGCCAGTAGTTTCAGTAGCGGGACAACCTTTAGCACAGATACGCAGTATTTT. This gives the protein CASSFSSGTTFSTDTQYF. The chain recombines TRBV19 with TRBJ2-3, with TRBD2 matching 8 bases. The CDR3 covers 18 residues. J lost 0 bases, V lost 5 bases, and 13 bases had no gene match. Germline V lookup: CDR1 LNHDA, CDR2 SQIVND (reference sequence).

This clone showed up just once. The chain links TRBV5-6 to TRBJ1-1, with unresolved D. Trimming left V 0 bases short and J 1 base short, with 10 bases between. Germline CDR1 and CDR2: SGHDT and YYEEEE. CDR3 length equals 15 residues. The CDR3 sequence is CASSLDPVANTEAFF. The DNA of the CDR3 is TGTGCCAGCAGCTTGGATCCAGTCGCGAACACTGAAGCTTTCTTT. The entire variable domain, with the rest obtained from reference TRBV5-6 and TRBJ1-1, is as follows: DAGVTQSPTHLIKTRGQQVTLRCSPKSGHDTVSWYQQALGQGPQFIFQYYEEEERQRGNFPDRFSGHQFPNYSSELNVNALLLGDSALYLCASSLDPVANTEAFFGQGTRLTVV.

The V gene is TRBV15, the J gene TRBJ1-5; 8 bases are shared with TRBD1. There are 15 residues in the CDR3. The V gene's germline CDR1 is LNHNV and CDR2 YYDKDF (reference sequence). With V trimmed by 8 bases and J by 7 bases, 13 bases remained unmatched. The CDR3 is CATVGDRGAAQPQHF. The DNA for the CDR3 is TGTGCCACCGTTGGAGACAGGGGCGCAGCCCAGCCCCAGCATTTT.

V and J are TRBV4-1 and TRBJ2-7; 7 nucleotides agree with TRBD2. CDR3 size: 15 residues. Germline V CDR1 and CDR2: MGHRA, YSYEKL. The J segment lost 4 bases and the V segment lost 4 bases, leaving 10 bases of the junction unmatched. The CDR3 loop reads CASSPSGTTGYEQYF. Here the CDR3 DNA reads TGCGCCAGCAGCCCGAGCGGGACCACGGGGTACGAGCAGTACTTC.

This chain links TRBV5-1 with TRBJ2-2; TRBD2 matches at 11 bases. CDR1 and CDR2 from the germline V gene are SGHRS and YFSETQ. The trim removed 4 bases at V and 5 bases at J, leaving 7 bases unmatched. The CDR3 has 16 amino acids. The CDR3 DNA reads as TGCGCCAGCAGCGGCCACCTAGCGGGAGGAACCGGGGAGCTGTTTTTT. Its translation: CASSGHLAGGTGELFF.

The rearrangement joins TRBV6-5 to TRBJ1-2; D possibly corresponds to TRBD1 (6 bases). Germline CDR1 reads MNHEY; CDR2 reads SVGAGI. The V end was cut by 5 bases, the J end by 8 bases, with 18 bases between. CDR3 length equals 14 residues. CDR3 in amino acids: CASSNKQGPDGYTF. CDR3 DNA sequence: TGTGCCAGCAGTAACAAACAGGGACCGGACGGCTACACCTTC.

This chain uses TRBV24-1 with TRBJ2-3; TRBD2 might be the D (5 bases). V shed 3 bases and J shed 5 bases, with 5 bases lying between them. Germline V CDR1 and CDR2: KGHDR, SFDVKD. The CDR3 has 12 residues. The CDR3 region has the DNA TGTGCCACCAGTGATACTAGAGATACGCAGTATTTT. Translation: CATSDTRDTQYF.

This clone was recorded a few times. The identical CDR3 is also encoded by other nucleotide sequences in the sample. V is TRBV7-3 and J is TRBJ2-3; the match to TRBD2 covers 9 bases. Germline CDR1 and CDR2: SGHTA and FQGTGA. This CDR3 is built from 15 residues. The ends lost 5 bases at V and 2 bases at J; junction bases unmatched: 5. Written as DNA, the CDR3 is TGTGCCAGCAGCCGAGCGGGAGGCTCCACAGATACGCAGTATTTT. Translated: CASSRAGGSTDTQYF.

V is TRBV9 and J is TRBJ1-1; no reliable D call. V was pared by 0 bases and J by 5 bases, with 14 bases between. This CDR3 region has 15 residues. Looked up from germline, CDR1 is SGDLS and CDR2 is YYNGEE. Here the CDR3 reads CASSVEERATTEAFF. The DNA of the CDR3 is TGTGCCAGCAGCGTAGAAGAGAGGGCTACGACTGAAGCTTTCTTT.

The V and J genes are TRBV11-2 and TRBJ2-3; D remains unclear. CDR3 length equals 14 residues. Germline CDR1 reads SGHAT; CDR2 reads FQNNGV. V lost 5 bases and J 2 bases, leaving 11 bases between the germline ends. The CDR3 nucleotides are TGTGCCAGCAGCCAGAATCGGGTCACAGATACGCAGTATTTT. This translates into CASSQNRVTDTQYF. The complete variable domain, with remaining parts taken from reference TRBV11-2 and TRBJ2-3, reads EAGVAQSPRYKIIEKRQSVAFWCNPISGHATLYWYQQILGQGPKLLIQFQNNGVVDDSQLPKDRFSAERLKGVDSTLKIQPAKLEDSAVYLCASSQNRVTDTQYFGPGTRLTVL.

The V call is TRBV27, the J call TRBJ2-7; tentative D call: TRBD1 (5 bases). CDR1 and CDR2 from the germline V gene are MNHEY and SMNVEV (reference sequence). The CDR3 runs to 14 residues. V was shortened by 1 base and J by 0 bases, with 7 bases between the two germline ends. CDR3 coding DNA: TGTGCCAGCAGTTTATATAGGGGCTCCTACGAGCAGTACTTC. Translating gives CASSLYRGSYEQYF.

The chain links TRBV18 to TRBJ1-4, with TRBD1 matching 9 bases. The CDR3 extends over 16 amino acids. Germline assignment: CDR1 KGHSH and CDR2 LQKENI. With 3 bases clipped from V and 7 bases from J, the junction kept 9 bases outside the gene matches. CDR3 in amino acids: CASSPVQGAGVEKLFF. CDR3 sequence (DNA): TGTGCCAGCTCACCCGTACAGGGGGCGGGAGTTGAAAAACTGTTTTTT.

The chain has TRBV5-5 and TRBJ2-7, with a possible D match to TRBD2 (6 bases). Germline CDR1 and CDR2: SGHKS and YYEKEE (reference sequence). V was clipped by 0 bases and J by 1 base, with 11 bases between them. This CDR3 spans 15 amino acids. Written as DNA, the CDR3 is TGTGCCAGCAGCTTGGTCGCGGGGACGTCCTACGAGCAGTACTTC. Its translation: CASSLVAGTSYEQYF.

A word on this clone: At the DNA level, this CDR3 is encoded by other sequences in the same sample as well. The J gene is TRBJ1-1, the V gene TRBV5-5; D call uncertain. Germline loops: CDR1 SGHKS, CDR2 YYEKEE (reference sequence). Trimming stripped 2 bases from V and 1 base from J, with 9 bases between. The CDR3 has 14 residues. DNA for the CDR3: TGTGCCAGCAGCTTACGGAGTGGGAACACTGAAGCTTTCTTT. Its translation is CASSLRSGNTEAFF.

The chain links TRBV10-3 to TRBJ2-3; 7 bases map to TRBD2. The CDR3 has 15 residues. Trimming cost V 6 bases and J 5 bases; bases outside gene matches: 11. CDR1 is ENHRY and CDR2 is SYGVKD in the germline V gene. CDR3 in amino acids: CAISSIAGKVDTQYF. CDR3 bases: TGTGCCATCAGCAGTATAGCGGGTAAAGTAGATACGCAGTATTTT.

This clone was seen more than once but under ten times. The rearrangement uses TRBV5-1 and TRBJ1-2, with 7 bases aligning to TRBD1. In germline, CDR1 is SGHRS, CDR2 YFSETQ. There are 14 residues in the CDR3. The V gene end was trimmed by 2 bases and the J gene end by 4 bases; junction bases not matched to a gene: 5. The CDR3 spells CASSFNRGTYGYTF. CDR3 sequence (DNA): TGCGCCAGCAGCTTCAACAGGGGCACCTATGGCTACACCTTC.

The sample holds many counts of this clone. Other nucleotide sequences from this sample produce the same CDR3. The chain uses TRBV5-5 and TRBJ2-3, with 9 bases lining up with TRBD2. Germline V lookup: CDR1 SGHKS, CDR2 YYEKEE (reference sequence). The CDR3 is 16 residues long. After removal of 10 bases from V and 14 bases from J, the junction contained 26 bases not matched to a gene. CDR3: CARCLGGGGRALPGYF. CDR3 bases: TGTGCCCGCTGCTTGGGCGGGGGCGGGAGGGCCCTCCCTGGGTATTTT.

CDR3 amino acids: CASSLRRNTEAFF. The DNA for the CDR3 is TGTGCCAGCAGCTTAAGGAGGAACACTGAAGCTTTCTTT. The rearrangement links TRBV7-3 to TRBJ1-1, with D uncertain. CDR3 size: 13 residues. Germline values: CDR1 SGHTA, CDR2 FQGTGA. Between the trimmed V and J ends, which lost 1 base and 1 base, there was a span of 4 bases.

The chain carries TRBV7-3 and TRBJ2-1, with D maybe TRBD2 (6 bases). The germline gives CDR1 SGHTA, CDR2 FQGTGA. The V and J ends lost 2 bases and 7 bases respectively, with 18 bases between them. The CDR3 length is 16 residues. The CDR3 loop reads CASSLAGGTAGNEQFF. CDR3 coding DNA: TGTGCCAGCAGCTTAGCCGGCGGGACGGCTGGGAATGAGCAGTTCTTC.